Presented here are 14 T cell receptor beta chains from one specimen sequenced in a study of Ad26.COV2.S vaccination and SARS-CoV-2 variants. Libraries were prepared by immunoSEQ multiplex PCR; TCRdb keeps only in-frame clonotypes and omits some of them. The sample contains about 400,000 clones, about nine tenths of which appear only once. The treatment: approximately 18 received Ad26.COV2.S at low or high dose, single or two shots; 5 received placebo; per-sample allocation not given. On day 63 after the first injection, vaccine and placebo recipients gave samples. The sample in question was peripheral blood, obtained in a trial of Ad26.COV2.S vaccine versus placebo. The receptors were gathered from a person aged 18 to 59 who received the Ad26.COV2.S COVID-19 vaccine or a placebo.

The V and J genes are TRBV9 and TRBJ2-1; D not resolved. The CDR3 sequence is 15 residues long. The V gene's germline CDR1 is SGDLS and CDR2 YYNGEE. Trimming left V 0 bases short and J 3 bases short, with 10 bases between. The CDR3 DNA is TGTGCCAGCAGCGTAGCGGTCCAGAACTACAATGAGCAGTTCTTC. Amino acid sequence: CASSVAVQNYNEQFF.

This clone is a singleton in its sample. The chain joins TRBV5-1 to TRBJ2-7; weak D call: TRBD1 (5 bases). This CDR3 contains 13 residues. Per the germline V gene, CDR1 is SGHRS and CDR2 is YFSETQ. V lost 0 bases and J 6 bases, leaving 10 bases between the germline ends. The CDR3 protein is CASSLATGSEQYF. The CDR3, as DNA: TGCGCCAGCAGCTTGGCCACAGGTAGCGAGCAGTACTTC. The full variable domain, rest sourced from reference TRBV5-1 and TRBJ2-7, is KAGVTQTPRYLIKTRGQQVTLSCSPISGHRSVSWYQQTPGQGLQFLFEYFSETQRNKGNFPGRFSGRQFSNSRSEMNVSTLELGDSALYLCASSLATGSEQYFGPGTRLTVT.

CDR3 in amino acids: CASSEAGPGYEQYF. CDR3 DNA sequence: TGTGCCAGCAGTGAAGCGGGACCTGGATACGAGCAGTACTTC. This chain uses TRBV6-1 with TRBJ2-7; perhaps D is TRBD1 or TRBD2 (5 bases each). There are 14 residues in the CDR3. V shed 0 bases and J shed 4 bases, with 10 bases lying between them. Germline CDR1 MNHNS, CDR2 SASEGT.

The J gene is TRBJ1-1, the V gene TRBV29-1, with D uncertain. CDR1 is SQVTM, CDR2 ANQGSEA, per germline. The CDR3 has 11 residues. V was shortened by 2 bases and J by 6 bases, with 7 bases between the two germline ends. CDR3 coding DNA: TGCAGCGTTGAACGTTGGGCTGAAGCTTTCTTT. This translates into CSVERWAEAFF.

This sequence joins TRBV27 and TRBJ2-2; 8 bases line up with TRBD1. Trimming cost V 6 bases and J 6 bases; bases outside gene matches: 3. Germline V gene data show CDR1 as MNHEY and CDR2 as SMNVEV (reference sequence). The CDR3 contains 13 residues. CDR3 nucleotide sequence: TGTGCCAGCAGAGTACAGGGGGCCGGGGAGCTGTTTTTT. It yields the protein CASRVQGAGELFF.

J is TRBJ1-4 and V is TRBV19, with TRBD1 matching 10 bases. V lost 3 bases to trimming and J lost 8 bases; unmatched junction nucleotides: 9. The CDR3 is made up of 16 amino acids. Germline V CDR1 and CDR2: LNHDA, SQIVND (reference sequence). The CDR3 DNA reads as TGTGCCAGTAGTATTTCTCCGGGACAGGGGTTCGAAAAACTGTTTTTT. Its translation is CASSISPGQGFEKLFF.

The chain combines TRBV30 with TRBJ1-5; D gene ambiguous. Germline lookup yields CDR1 GTSNPN and CDR2 SVGIG (reference sequence). The germline V and J ends were trimmed by 0 bases and 4 bases, with 13 bases remaining between them. The length of the CDR3 is 15 residues. The CDR3 loop reads CAWSVPLRLNQPQHF. The CDR3 bases are TGTGCCTGGAGTGTACCCCTCCGGTTAAATCAGCCCCAGCATTTT.

This rearrangement joins TRBV5-1 to TRBJ2-2, with 14 positions matching TRBD2. CDR1 and CDR2 (germline): SGHRS, YFSETQ. Trimming at V came to 6 bases and at J to 5 bases, leaving 9 bases not matched to a gene. This CDR3 is built from 17 residues. For the CDR3, the DNA is TGCGCCAGCACCCCGAGGGGACTAGCGGGAGTTACCGGGGAGCTGTTTTTT. Protein product: CASTPRGLAGVTGELFF. The whole variable domain, remainder taken from reference TRBV5-1 and TRBJ2-2, is KAGVTQTPRYLIKTRGQQVTLSCSPISGHRSVSWYQQTPGQGLQFLFEYFSETQRNKGNFPGRFSGRQFSNSRSEMNVSTLELGDSALYLCASTPRGLAGVTGELFFGEGSRLTVL.

The gene calls are TRBV5-5 and TRBJ1-2; weak D call: TRBD1 (5 bases). Between the trimmed V and J ends, which lost 3 bases and 6 bases, there was a span of 15 bases. This CDR3 contains 14 residues. Germline V lookup: CDR1 SGHKS, CDR2 YYEKEE (reference sequence). The CDR3 sequence: CASSWVLGQDGYTF. CDR3 nucleotide sequence: TGTGCCAGCAGCTGGGTATTGGGGCAGGATGGCTACACCTTC.

The V call is TRBV6-1, the J call TRBJ2-7; D is undetermined. The CDR3 has 13 amino acids. The germline gives CDR1 MNHNS, CDR2 SASEGT. Trimming left V 1 base short and J 2 bases short, with 6 bases between. CDR3 sequence: CASSEVGAYEQYF. In nucleotides, the CDR3 is TGTGCCAGCAGTGAAGTTGGGGCCTACGAGCAGTACTTC.

The J gene is TRBJ2-7, the V gene TRBV10-3; TRBD2 matches 9 bases. This CDR3 spans 12 amino acids. Germline V lookup: CDR1 ENHRY, CDR2 SYGVKD. V shed 10 bases and J 7 bases; nucleotides not matched to a gene: 8. Here the CDR3 reads CATLAGAGEQYF. The CDR3 DNA is TGTGCCACATTAGCGGGAGCAGGTGAGCAGTACTTC.

The chain combines TRBV6-1 with TRBJ1-1, with D maybe TRBD1 (6 bases). The V end lost 1 base, the J end lost 8 bases, and 11 bases lay between the germline ends. Germline CDR1 MNHNS, CDR2 SASEGT. The CDR3 consists of 13 residues. The CDR3 spells CASSEVRGTEAFF. The CDR3 DNA sequence: TGTGCCAGCAGTGAAGTGAGGGGGACGGAAGCTTTCTTT.

V and J are TRBV28 and TRBJ2-1; 8 bases fit TRBD1. V gave up 6 bases and J gave up 4 bases; unmatched junction bases: 14. From germline, CDR1 is MDHEN and CDR2 SYDVKM. The CDR3 covers 17 residues. CDR3 sequence: CASSVKSFRDRYNEQFF. As DNA, the CDR3 is TGTGCCAGCAGCGTAAAATCGTTTAGGGACAGGTACAATGAGCAGTTCTTC.

The chain has TRBV18 and TRBJ2-1; 12 bases map to TRBD2. The CDR3 is 14 amino acids. Trimming cost V 8 bases and J 7 bases; bases outside gene matches: 6. CDR1 KGHSH and CDR2 LQKENI come from the germline V gene. The DNA for the CDR3 is TGTGCCAGCACCCTAGCGGGAGGGCGGAATGAGCAGTTCTTC. It codes for CASTLAGGRNEQFF.